These 4 T cell receptor beta chains originate from one sample sequenced in a study of blood T cell repertoires in COVID-19. Repertoires were generated with immunoSEQ multiplex PCR, while TCRdb's copy carries only in-frame clones and drops some. The table includes hundreds of thousands of clones, 87% detected once. The specimen was PBMCs or T cells enriched from blood (not recorded which). These receptor sequences come from a woman younger than 30 who had recovered from COVID-19.

This chain joins TRBV7-2 and TRBJ2-6; D unclear. The germline CDR1 and CDR2 sequences are SGHTA and FQGNSA. Deletions cut 0 bases from V and 0 bases from J, with 6 bases between. CDR3 size: 16 residues. In nucleotides, the CDR3 is TGTGCCAGCAGCTTAGCTGAGAACTCTGGGGCCAACGTCCTGACTTTC. Its translation: CASSLAENSGANVLTF.

The chain carries TRBV21-1 and TRBJ2-7; TRBD2 reflects the table's D call only, with no check against the DNA. TRBV21-1 is a pseudogene locus. This CDR3 spans 18 amino acids. CDR3 region: CASSKAELAGDLVYEQYF. For the CDR3, the DNA is TGTGCCAGCAGCAAAGCGGAACTAGCGGGAGACTTAGTATACGAGCAGTACTTC.

V and J are TRBV19 and TRBJ2-7; D perhaps matches TRBD1 (5 bases). The CDR3 totals 14 residues. Germline values: CDR1 LNHDA, CDR2 SQIVND (reference sequence). V was pared by 5 bases and J by 3 bases, with 14 bases between. CDR3 amino acids: CASSGWNRHYEQYF. CDR3 sequence (DNA): TGTGCCAGTAGTGGGTGGAACAGGCACTACGAGCAGTACTTC.

This clone is a singleton in its sample. The J gene is TRBJ2-1, the V gene TRBV2, with 7 bases that match TRBD2. J gave up 5 bases and V 7 bases, and 8 bases lay outside the gene matches. The germline V gene has CDR1 SNHLY and CDR2 FYNNEI. This CDR3 contains 14 residues. The CDR3: CASMGREYDNEQFF. CDR3 nucleotides: TGTGCCAGCATGGGGCGGGAGTATGACAATGAGCAGTTCTTC.